The present T cell receptor (beta chain) was sequenced within a study of cytomegalovirus exposure and HLA in healthy donors. Study-wide results and limits: The authors later found HLA-associated TCR beta chains more clonally expanded than equally common others.

This CDR3 region has 15 residues. With 0 bases removed from V and 8 bases from J, the gap between germline ends came to 14 bases. CDR1 and CDR2 (germline): SGHRS, YFSETQ. The donors comprised healthy bone marrow donors. Worth noting for this clone: Antigen specificity is unknown.

Vbeta (60) and Jbeta (13) primers were used in the PCR. Profiled with immunoSEQ multiplex PCR; TCRdb holds only in-frame clones, not every one. Its listing shows 45,000 to 60,000 clones. V usage is TRBV5-1 and J usage is TRBJ2-2, with D perhaps matching TRBD2 (5 bases). The TCR sequence derives from a female donor in good health and CMV-seronegative. Sequenced input: PBMCs. The CDR3 nucleotides are TGCGCCAGCAGCTTGGTGGCGGGTACTGGTGGGGAGCTGTTTTTT. Protein product: CASSLVAGTGGELFF.